Many counts were recorded for the clone carrying this T cell receptor (beta chain). Its antigen is undetermined. These data belong to a study of metastatic and nonmetastatic thyroid tumors. Study in general: Patients with malignant and benign thyroid disease provided blood and tumor or nodule tissue, whose repertoires were compared.

Study-level points and caveats: In blood and tumor, TCR beta diversity was reportedly significantly higher in malignant thyroid tumors than in benign nodules.

This CDR3 is built from 13 residues. V gave up 3 bases and J gave up 3 bases, with 6 bases separating them. The germline V gene encodes CDR1 SNHLY and CDR2 FYNNEI. Until they underwent thyroid surgery, no patient had received any treatment. As handled by the study authors: CDR3 was compared across clinicopathological groups, and the resulting differences were used to build a distant-metastasis classifier for papillary thyroid cancer. From the PCR reads, TCRdb re-called clones with MiXCR. The V and J calls reflect TCRdb's pipeline rather than the authors' work. The table lists fewer than 40,000 clones, 16% of them singletons.

This TCR was sampled from a female donor with papillary thyroid cancer or a benign thyroid nodule (not recorded which). Some clones in this sample may be carry-over from other donors' samples. The V and J genes are TRBV2 and TRBJ2-1, with D possibly being TRBD1 or TRBD2 (5 bases each). The sequencing sample was made of blood. CDR3 bases: TGTGCCAGCAGTGATGGGGGCTACAATGAGCAGTTCTTC. It specifies CASSDGGYNEQFF.